The 5 T cell receptor beta chains in this list originate from one sample, sequenced in a study of blood T cells in healthy people across ages. PCR was performed a second time for about 6 to 12 cycles using a sample-barcoded 5' primer and a J-beta primer mix. TCRdb recomputed calls from the 5' RACE reads with MiXCR, one row per CDR3 protein. The sample has 700,000 or so distinct CDR3 sequences, around a fifth seen once; the top ten hold under 25%. The sample comprised blood. Receptor source: a man between 65 and 85 years old in good health.

The chain carries TRBV28 and TRBJ2-4; tentative D call: TRBD2 (7 bases). The V end was cut by 0 bases, the J end by 6 bases, with 18 bases between. Germline V gene data show CDR1 as MDHEN and CDR2 as SYDVKM. The CDR3 consists of 17 residues. CDR3 sequence: CASSLWGGRAPTNIQYF. The CDR3 DNA sequence: TGTGCCAGCAGTTTATGGGGGGGGCGGGCCCCGACAAACATTCAGTACTTC. Using reference TRBV28 and TRBJ2-4 for the parts outside the CDR3, the full variable domain is DVKVTQSSRYLVKRTGEKVFLECVQDMDHENMFWYRQDPGLGLRLIYFSYDVKMKEKGDIPEGYSVSREKKERFSLILESASTNQTSMYLCASSLWGGRAPTNIQYFGAGTRLSVL.

This clonotype appeared a few times. The rearrangement joins TRBV6-2 or TRBV6-3 to TRBJ2-1, with D tentatively TRBD2 (5 bases). CDR1 and CDR2 (germline): MNHEY, SVGEGT. The length of the CDR3 is 15 residues. Between the trimmed V and J ends, which lost 4 bases and 8 bases, there was a span of 18 bases. As DNA, the CDR3 is TGTGCCAGCAGTTTCGGGTTACTAGGACGTGATGAGCAGTTCTTC. Translating gives CASSFGLLGRDEQFF.

This clonotype has only a few counts. The J gene is TRBJ2-1, the V gene TRBV10-3; possibly TRBD1 or TRBD2 for D (5 bases each). CDR3 length: 14 residues. Trimming removed 2 bases from V and 2 bases from J, with 7 bases in between. Germline CDR1 and CDR2: ENHRY and SYGVKD. The CDR3 bases are TGTGCCATCAGTGAGGGGGACGCCTACAATGAGCAGTTCTTC. Translated: CAISEGDAYNEQFF.

This chain links TRBV18 with TRBJ2-3; possibly TRBD2 for D (5 bases). V was pared by 2 bases and J by 0 bases, with 21 bases between. The CDR3 covers 19 residues. The germline CDR1 and CDR2 sequences are KGHSH and LQKENI. Here the CDR3 DNA reads TGTGCCAGCTCACCAAAACCTCCTCAGCGGATTACTAGCACAGATACGCAGTATTTT. Amino acids: CASSPKPPQRITSTDTQYF.

The chain has TRBV20-1 and TRBJ2-3; either TRBD1 or TRBD2 may fit D (5 bases each). Germline lookup yields CDR1 DFQATT and CDR2 SNEGSKA (reference sequence). CDR3 size: 12 residues. Trimming took 4 bases from V and 5 from J, leaving 10 bases between them. The CDR3: CSAKWGRDTQYF. CDR3 DNA sequence: TGCAGTGCTAAGTGGGGACGAGATACGCAGTATTTT.